Presented here are 10 T cell receptor beta chains from one specimen sequenced in a study of siplizumab effects on memory and regulatory T cells (dated by TCRdb to the late 2010s). Library method: the immunoSEQ multiplex PCR assay. The source is immuneACCESS, and TCRdb retained only in-frame sequences with V and J called. Part of the clones is not carried over; for the studies checked, unresolved V genes explain less than half of this, and the remainder is unexplained. The sample records over 85,000 clones, approximately 94% of which are singletons. The ten largest clones add up to over 5% of the sample. Sequencing used CD8+ T cells sorted from blood. The receptors were sampled from a human donor in good health.

The CDR3 sequence: CASSEDTSYEQYF. CDR3 coding DNA: TGTGCCAGCAGTGAGGACACCTCATACGAGCAGTACTTC. The V and J genes are TRBV6-1 and TRBJ2-7; D perhaps matches TRBD1 (5 bases). V was cut by 3 bases and J by 4 bases, with 10 bases left in between. CDR3 length equals 13 residues. Germline lookup yields CDR1 MNHNS and CDR2 SASEGT.

This clone was seen just once. The chain links TRBV4-2 to TRBJ2-1; D is possibly TRBD1 (5 bases). Trimming shortened V by 0 bases and J by 8 bases, and 11 bases separated the two germline ends. CDR1 LGHNA and CDR2 YNFKEQ come from the germline V gene. The CDR3 covers 14 residues. For the CDR3, the DNA is TGTGCCAGCAGCCAAGATGTGGCAGGGTATGAGCAGTTCTTC. Protein: CASSQDVAGYEQFF.

The CDR3 spells CASSRDRTPGRNSPLHF. CDR3 bases: TGTGCCAGCAGCCGAGACAGGACTCCTGGTCGTAATTCACCCCTCCACTTT. The chain is built from TRBV7-9 and TRBJ1-6; tentative D call: TRBD1 (6 bases). Germline-derived CDR1 and CDR2 are SEHNR and FQNEAQ (reference sequence). CDR3 size: 17 residues. Trimming took off 5 bases at V and 6 bases at J, with 20 bases between the two ends. Combining the CDR3 with reference TRBV7-9 and TRBJ1-6 gives the whole variable domain DTGVSQNPRHKITKRGQNVTFRCDPISEHNRLYWYRQTLGQGPEFLTYFQNEAQLEKSRLLSDRFSAERPKGSFSTLEIQRTEQGDSAMYLCASSRDRTPGRNSPLHFGNGTRLTVT.

V and J are TRBV7-6 and TRBJ2-1, with 10 nucleotides matching TRBD1. The CDR3 has 15 residues. Per the germline V gene, CDR1 is SGHVS and CDR2 is FNYEAQ. Losses at the gene ends were 1 base for V and 8 bases for J; bases not matched to a gene: 5. As DNA, the CDR3 is TGTGCCAGCAGCTTAGGAGGACAGGGGGGCGATGAGCAGTTCTTC. Its translation is CASSLGGQGGDEQFF.

The chain carries TRBV5-1 and TRBJ2-2; possibly TRBD1 for D (5 bases). Germline values: CDR1 SGHRS, CDR2 YFSETQ. The germline V and J ends were trimmed by 0 bases and 1 base, with 13 bases remaining between them. The CDR3 spans 17 residues. The chain's CDR3 is CASSLVTDTMNTGELFF. Written as DNA, the CDR3 is TGCGCCAGCAGCTTGGTGACAGATACAATGAACACCGGGGAGCTGTTTTTT.

The chain uses TRBV16 and TRBJ2-2; D unresolved. V lost 0 bases, J lost 6 bases, and 5 bases lay in between. Per germline, CDR1 KGHSY and CDR2 FQNENV. The CDR3 is 13 amino acids. The chain's CDR3 is CASSQSSSGELFF. The CDR3 nucleotides are TGTGCCAGCAGCCAATCTAGTTCCGGGGAGCTGTTTTTT.

V and J are TRBV27 and TRBJ1-2; 7 positions match TRBD1. The CDR3 runs to 14 residues. Germline V gene lookup returns CDR1 MNHEY and CDR2 SMNVEV (reference sequence). Germline trimming cut 1 base from V and 8 bases from J; bases unmatched to any gene: 7. Written as DNA, the CDR3 is TGTGCCAGCAGTTTATATATTGGGGACAGAGGCTACACCTTC. Residues: CASSLYIGDRGYTF.

This clone was detected only a few times. The sample carries other DNA sequences with the same CDR3. V usage is TRBV19 and J usage is TRBJ1-1; no definite D call. There are 13 residues in the CDR3. Germline CDR1 reads LNHDA; CDR2 reads SQIVND (reference sequence). V shed 6 bases and J shed 0 bases, with 8 bases lying between them. The CDR3, as DNA: TGTGCCAGTAGCGATTCGCTGAACACTGAAGCTTTCTTT. Residues: CASSDSLNTEAFF.

This clone came up once. This chain uses TRBV11-2 with TRBJ2-7; TRBD1 matches 8 bases. This CDR3 spans 16 amino acids. V shed 4 bases, J shed 3 bases, and the junction held 11 bases outside the gene matches. Germline V CDR1 and CDR2: SGHAT, FQNNGV. The CDR3 sequence: CASSWTGTGRSYEQYF. CDR3 in DNA: TGTGCCAGCAGCTGGACCGGGACAGGAAGGAGCTACGAGCAGTACTTC.

The chain links TRBV7-9 to TRBJ2-2; D perhaps matches TRBD2 (6 bases). Germline CDR1 reads SEHNR; CDR2 reads FQNEAQ (reference sequence). The V and J ends lost 2 bases and 1 base respectively, with 8 bases between them. The CDR3 is 15 residues long. In DNA, the CDR3 is TGTGCCAGCAGCTTAATGCGGGGGAACACCGGGGAGCTGTTTTTT. Translating gives CASSLMRGNTGELFF.